The present TCR beta chain was sequenced within a study of shared clonotypes between healthy human individuals. A remark on this clone: The target antigen is unknown.

General study points: Around 5.4% of naive CD4 clonotypes were common to four donors.

Assay used: immunoSEQ multiplex PCR; TCRdb lists only in-frame clones, some missing. This sample has fewer than 1.6 million clones; 97% to 99% occur once, and the top ten carry about 0.35%. This TCR was recovered from a man between 25 and 39 years old in good health. Sequencing was performed on naive CD4+ T cells sorted from blood. Subset specified: CD45RA+ positively selected.

The CDR3 loop reads CASSYLSGELFF. In nucleotides, the CDR3 is TGTGCCAGCAGTTATCTCTCCGGGGAGCTGTTTTTT. The chain recombines TRBV27 with TRBJ2-2, with D uncertain. V was clipped by 4 bases and J by 6 bases, with 6 bases between them. The V gene's germline CDR1 is MNHEY and CDR2 SMNVEV (reference sequence). The CDR3 has 12 residues.